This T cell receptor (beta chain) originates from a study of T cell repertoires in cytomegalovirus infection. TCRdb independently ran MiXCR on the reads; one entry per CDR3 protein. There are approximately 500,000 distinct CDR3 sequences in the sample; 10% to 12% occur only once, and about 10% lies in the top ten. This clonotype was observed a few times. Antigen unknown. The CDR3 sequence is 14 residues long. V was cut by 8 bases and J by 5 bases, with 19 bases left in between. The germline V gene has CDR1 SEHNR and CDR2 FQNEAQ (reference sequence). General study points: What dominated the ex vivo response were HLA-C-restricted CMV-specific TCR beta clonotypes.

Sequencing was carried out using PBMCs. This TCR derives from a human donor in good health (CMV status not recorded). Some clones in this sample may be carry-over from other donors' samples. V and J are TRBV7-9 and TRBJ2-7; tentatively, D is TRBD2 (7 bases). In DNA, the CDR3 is TGTGCCAGCGAAAAAGGGGGGGTCGGCGACGAGCAGTACTTC. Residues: CASEKGGVGDEQYF. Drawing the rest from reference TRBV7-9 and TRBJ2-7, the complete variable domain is DTGVSQNPRHKITKRGQNVTFRCDPISEHNRLYWYRQTLGQGPEFLTYFQNEAQLEKSRLLSDRFSAERPKGSFSTLEIQRTEQGDSAMYLCASEKGGVGDEQYFGPGTRLTVT.